These 17 T cell receptor beta chains were all obtained from the same sample, sequenced in a study of T cell changes during pregnancy in multiple sclerosis. TCRdb keeps only in-frame clones here, not all; method: immunoSEQ multiplex PCR. The data contain around 10,000 clones, around 89% of them singletons. This sample comprised CD8+ T cells from peripheral blood mononuclear cells, obtained in the first trimester of pregnancy. The source of these receptors is a female donor in good health, enrolled as a control in a pregnancy study.

V is TRBV6-4 and J is TRBJ2-1; TRBD2 aligns across 9 bases. Germline-derived CDR1 and CDR2 are MRHNA and SNTAGT. This CDR3 region has 16 residues. The V segment lost 3 bases and the J segment 3 bases; nucleotides outside the gene matches: 6. CDR3 loop: CASSDRLAGDYNEQFF. The CDR3 coding sequence is TGTGCCAGCAGTGATCGATTAGCGGGGGACTACAATGAGCAGTTCTTC.

The V gene is TRBV6-1, the J gene TRBJ2-6; D gene ambiguous. The CDR3 is made up of 15 amino acids. The V and J ends lost 0 bases and 0 bases respectively, with 3 bases between them. Germline CDR1 MNHNS, CDR2 SASEGT. The CDR3 sequence is CASSEASSGANVLTF. CDR3 nucleotides: TGTGCCAGCAGTGAAGCCAGCTCTGGGGCCAACGTCCTGACTTTC.

The chain recombines TRBV4-1 with TRBJ2-3; 9 nucleotides align to TRBD1. The CDR3 extends over 15 amino acids. Losses at the gene ends were 6 bases for V and 4 bases for J; bases not matched to a gene: 8. In germline, CDR1 is MGHRA, CDR2 YSYEKL. The DNA of the CDR3 is TGCGCCAGCAGGGGCCGGGACAGGGCTCCAGATACGCAGTATTTT. This encodes CASRGRDRAPDTQYF.

The chain is built from TRBV29-1 and TRBJ2-6; no clear D. The CDR3 has 16 residues. The V and J ends lost 0 bases and 0 bases respectively, with 9 bases between them. Germline assignment: CDR1 SQVTM and CDR2 ANQGSEA. CDR3 coding DNA: TGCAGCGTTGAAGAGTATGAGAGCTCTGGGGCCAACGTCCTGACTTTC. Translated: CSVEEYESSGANVLTF.

V usage is TRBV7-9 and J usage is TRBJ1-2; tentatively, D is TRBD1 (6 bases). The germline V and J ends were trimmed by 2 bases and 7 bases, with 23 bases remaining between them. The CDR3 covers 17 residues. Germline CDR1 and CDR2: SEHNR and FQNEAQ (reference sequence). This CDR3 is CASSLKTVTGPQGGYTF. For the CDR3, the DNA is TGTGCCAGCAGCTTAAAGACGGTTACAGGGCCCCAGGGTGGCTACACCTTC.

V is TRBV7-9 and J is TRBJ1-1; 9 bases are a match to TRBD1. CDR1 is SEHNR and CDR2 is FQNEAQ in the germline V gene (reference sequence). Losses at the gene ends were 5 bases for V and 0 bases for J; bases not matched to a gene: 4. The CDR3 loop spans 15 amino acids. This CDR3 is CASSPTGGVNTEAFF. The CDR3 bases are TGTGCCAGCAGCCCGACAGGGGGGGTGAACACTGAAGCTTTCTTT.

The V gene is TRBV6-1, the J gene TRBJ1-2; 7 nucleotides match TRBD1. CDR3 length: 16 residues. CDR1 and CDR2 from the germline V gene are MNHNS and SASEGT. Unmatched junction bases numbered 6, after V lost 1 base and J lost 1 base. As DNA, the CDR3 is TGTGCCAGCAGTGAAGTGGTGGACAGGTTTAACTATGGCTACACCTTC. As protein: CASSEVVDRFNYGYTF.

This rearrangement joins TRBV5-1 to TRBJ2-5, with D hard to call. The CDR3 contains 12 residues. Germline lookup yields CDR1 SGHRS and CDR2 YFSETQ. V was clipped by 4 bases and J by 4 bases, with 8 bases between them. For the CDR3, the DNA is TGCGCCAGCAGCCTAGGATCAGAGACCCAGTACTTC. Protein: CASSLGSETQYF.

Within the sample, this clone is medium-sized. The CDR3 coding sequence is TGTGCCTGGAGGGGGACGACAGGGACATCCTACGAGCAGTACTTC. Its translation: CAWRGTTGTSYEQYF. The chain employs TRBV30 and TRBJ2-7; 7 bases line up with TRBD1. Germline-derived CDR1 and CDR2 are GTSNPN and SVGIG (reference sequence). The V segment lost 3 bases and the J segment 1 base; nucleotides outside the gene matches: 9. This CDR3 contains 15 residues.

The chain is built from TRBV27 and TRBJ2-6; 12 positions match TRBD1. The V and J ends lost 3 bases and 9 bases, in that order; junction bases with no gene match: 3. The germline gives CDR1 MNHEY, CDR2 SMNVEV (reference sequence). The CDR3 spans 15 residues. For the CDR3, the DNA is TGTGCCAGCAGTTTCGGGACAGGGGGCGGCAACGTCCTGACTTTC. Amino acids: CASSFGTGGGNVLTF.

J is TRBJ1-4 and V is TRBV30; 7 bases line up with TRBD1. J was trimmed by 4 bases and V by 4 bases; bases with no gene match: 6. Germline values: CDR1 GTSNPN, CDR2 SVGIG (reference sequence). The CDR3 length is 14 residues. Here the CDR3 DNA reads TGTGCCTGGAACCGGGACAGCCGTAATGAAAAACTGTTTTTT. Its protein is CAWNRDSRNEKLFF.

The J gene is TRBJ1-2, the V gene TRBV29-1; TRBD1 is a possible D gene (5 bases). This CDR3 is 12 amino acids long. Germline assignment: CDR1 SQVTM and CDR2 ANQGSEA. The V end lost 0 bases, the J end lost 8 bases, and 10 bases lay between the germline ends. DNA for the CDR3: TGCAGCGTTGAAGATGGGGGGGACGGCTACACCTTC. Amino acid sequence: CSVEDGGDGYTF.

This clone came up a few times. The rearrangement links TRBV4-2 to TRBJ2-6; D possibly corresponds to TRBD2 (6 bases). Per germline, CDR1 LGHNA and CDR2 YNFKEQ. The CDR3 loop spans 15 amino acids. V lost 3 bases and J lost 0, with 6 bases in between. CDR3 DNA: TGTGCCAGCAGCCAGGAGGGCTCTGGGGCCAACGTCCTGACTTTC. It codes for CASSQEGSGANVLTF.

This chain joins TRBV4-1 and TRBJ2-5, with 8 bases lining up with TRBD1. Trimming at V came to 1 base and at J to 9 bases, leaving 13 bases not matched to a gene. This CDR3 spans 16 amino acids. The germline V gene has CDR1 MGHRA and CDR2 YSYEKL. CDR3 coding DNA: TGCGCCAGCAGCCAAGTCTTGACAGGGGTTGGGGAGGCCCAGTACTTC. This codes for CASSQVLTGVGEAQYF.

The chain employs TRBV19 and TRBJ1-1, with D unclear. Germline values: CDR1 LNHDA, CDR2 SQIVND (reference sequence). With 3 bases removed from V and 4 bases from J, the gap between germline ends came to 21 bases. The CDR3 is made up of 17 amino acids. The CDR3 is CASSIFREGLIGTEAFF. CDR3 in DNA: TGTGCCAGTAGTATTTTTCGGGAGGGTTTAATAGGCACTGAAGCTTTCTTT. Using reference TRBV19 and TRBJ1-1 for the parts outside the CDR3, the full variable domain is DGGITQSPKYLFRKEGQNVTLSCEQNLNHDAMYWYRQDPGQGLRLIYYSQIVNDFQKGDIAEGYSVSREKKESFPLTVTSAQKNPTAFYLCASSIFREGLIGTEAFFGQGTRLTVV.

The V gene is TRBV7-9, the J gene TRBJ2-6; 8 bases are a match to TRBD2. Germline CDR1 is SEHNR and CDR2 is FQNEAQ (reference sequence). This CDR3 has 15 amino acids. Trimming removed 5 bases from V and 7 bases from J; junction bases left unmatched: 7. The CDR3: CASSPGGVGANVLTF. The CDR3, as DNA: TGTGCCAGCAGCCCCGGGGGGGTTGGAGCCAACGTCCTGACTTTC.

This chain joins TRBV4-3 and TRBJ1-1; TRBD1 agrees at 9 bases. Trimming cost V 3 bases and J 0 bases; bases outside gene matches: 11. This CDR3 is 18 amino acids long. Germline V CDR1 and CDR2: LGHNA, YSLEER. In nucleotides, the CDR3 is TGCGCCAGCAGCCAGGGGTCCGGGACAGGGACAATGAACACTGAAGCTTTCTTT. This translates into CASSQGSGTGTMNTEAFF.